This section outlines one TCR beta chain sequence together with its context. Its antigen is currently unknown. This record comes from a study of shared clonotypes between healthy human individuals. The study, taken as a whole, reports: The study generally estimated greater richness for naive than memory subsets. Clonotypes shared by all four sorted-subset donors had higher generation probabilities than non-shared clonotypes.

The CDR3 contains 16 residues. CDR1 MNHEY and CDR2 SMNVEV come from the germline V gene (reference sequence). The germline V and J ends were trimmed by 5 bases and 0 bases, with 17 bases remaining between them. Naive CD8 isolation took CD45RO-negative cells positively selected for CCR7 and excluded terminally differentiated effector memory CD45RA+ cells. Nashville, Tennessee was home to all donors, each a Caucasian adult. TCRdb's table, derived via immunoSEQ multiplex PCR, lists solely in-frame clones and lacks some. The sample yields 1.5 million to 2.5 million clones, over 85% seen once. The chain uses TRBV27 and TRBJ2-7; maybe TRBD1 (7 bases). The source material was naive CD8+ T cells sorted from blood. The sequence was collected from a man aged 18 to 29 in good health. As DNA, the CDR3 is TGTGCCAGCAGTCCGCGACAGGGACTCCCCTCCTACGAGCAGTACTTC. Encoded protein: CASSPRQGLPSYEQYF.